Presented here are 21 T cell receptor beta chains from one specimen sequenced in a study of T cell responses to AZD1222 COVID-19 vaccine. Method: immunoSEQ multiplex PCR; TCRdb's copy keeps in-frame clones and lacks some. The sample consists of roughly 70,000 clones, 75% to 85% of them appearing once. The starting material was peripheral blood, obtained on day 0 of AZD1222 vaccination. The receptors come from an adult in good health.

The rearrangement links TRBV2 to TRBJ1-2, with TRBD1 matching over 7 bases. The CDR3 length is 13 residues. The ends lost 11 bases at V and 0 bases at J; junction bases unmatched: 6. Germline V gene lookup returns CDR1 SNHLY and CDR2 FYNNEI. The CDR3 region has the DNA TGTGCCGTCCGGGACAGATCTAACTATGGCTACACCTTC. Amino acid sequence: CAVRDRSNYGYTF.

V usage is TRBV6-5 and J usage is TRBJ1-5; 7 positions agree with TRBD1. The germline V gene encodes CDR1 MNHEY and CDR2 SVGAGI. The CDR3 consists of 15 residues. Trimming at V came to 6 bases and at J to 2 bases, leaving 7 bases not matched to a gene. In DNA, the CDR3 is TGTGCCAGCAGACAAAGGGGGCTTGGCAATCAGCCCCAGCATTTT. Protein: CASRQRGLGNQPQHF.

J is TRBJ1-6 and V is TRBV4-2; D is unclear. V lost 0 bases and J lost 4, with 22 bases in between. CDR3 length: 20 residues. The germline gives CDR1 LGHNA, CDR2 YNFKEQ. In DNA, the CDR3 is TGTGCCAGCAGCCAAGATCGAATAGGCGATCCCTCTTATTATAATTCACCCCTCCACTTT. Its protein is CASSQDRIGDPSYYNSPLHF.

The sample holds a few counts of this clone. The CDR3 DNA follows: TGCGCCAGCAGCTTGGAGGGGTCTGGGTCTGGCTACACCTTC. Translating gives CASSLEGSGSGYTF. The chain combines TRBV5-1 with TRBJ1-2, with a possible D match to TRBD1 (5 bases). Trimming left V 0 bases short and J 7 bases short, with 13 bases between. The CDR3 contains 14 residues. Germline V CDR1 and CDR2: SGHRS, YFSETQ.

The chain links TRBV19 to TRBJ1-3; D perhaps matches TRBD1 (5 bases). Germline assignment: CDR1 LNHDA and CDR2 SQIVND (reference sequence). Trimming cost V 7 bases and J 0 bases, with 13 bases left between them. The CDR3 contains 15 residues. DNA for the CDR3: TGTGCCAGTATAGGAGGGGCAAACTCTGGAAACACCATATATTTT. Its translation is CASIGGANSGNTIYF. The variable domain in full, completed from reference TRBV19 and TRBJ1-3, reads DGGITQSPKYLFRKEGQNVTLSCEQNLNHDAMYWYRQDPGQGLRLIYYSQIVNDFQKGDIAEGYSVSREKKESFPLTVTSAQKNPTAFYLCASIGGANSGNTIYFGEGSWLTVV.

The chain links TRBV3-1 (or the pseudogene TRBV3-2) to TRBJ2-2; D unresolved. V gave up 3 bases and J gave up 6 bases, with 8 bases separating them. Germline CDR1 and CDR2: LGHDT and YNNKEL (reference sequence). The CDR3 has 13 residues. CDR3 sequence (DNA): TGTGCCAGCAGCCAGCTAACACCCGGGGAGCTGTTTTTT. This sequence encodes CASSQLTPGELFF.

This chain uses TRBV18 with TRBJ1-6; D is possibly TRBD1 (5 bases). Per the germline V gene, CDR1 is KGHSH and CDR2 is LQKENI. V was trimmed by 0 bases and J by 13 bases, leaving 10 bases between them. The length of the CDR3 is 13 residues. CDR3 sequence reads: CASSPPPGGPLHF. The CDR3 coding sequence is TGTGCCAGCTCACCACCACCCGGGGGTCCCCTCCACTTT.

The chain is built from TRBV7-9 and TRBJ2-2; 10 nucleotides match TRBD1. V lost 4 bases to trimming and J lost 5 bases; unmatched junction nucleotides: 4. This CDR3 region has 15 residues. Germline V lookup: CDR1 SEHNR, CDR2 FQNEAQ (reference sequence). The CDR3 protein is CASSSDRGFTGELFF. The CDR3 DNA is TGTGCCAGCAGCTCGGACAGGGGGTTTACCGGGGAGCTGTTTTTT. Using reference TRBV7-9 and TRBJ2-2 for the parts outside the CDR3, the full variable domain is DTGVSQNPRHKITKRGQNVTFRCDPISEHNRLYWYRQTLGQGPEFLTYFQNEAQLEKSRLLSDRFSAERPKGSFSTLEIQRTEQGDSAMYLCASSSDRGFTGELFFGEGSRLTVL.

Only a few counts were recorded for this clone. The genes are TRBV21-1 and TRBJ1-6; TRBD1, the table's D call, lacks a check against the DNA. TRBV21-1 is a documented pseudogene. The CDR3 is 16 amino acids. CDR3 amino acids: CASSKALQGPNSPLHF. CDR3 in DNA: TGTGCCAGCAGCAAAGCTCTCCAGGGTCCTAATTCACCCCTCCACTTT.

V is TRBV2 and J is TRBJ1-1; D remains ambiguous. CDR1 and CDR2 (germline): SNHLY, FYNNEI. The CDR3 length is 13 residues. The germline V and J ends were trimmed by 6 bases and 8 bases, with 16 bases remaining between them. CDR3 DNA: TGTGCCAGCAGATGGGAAGGACGCGGCGAAGCTTTCTTT. Protein sequence: CASRWEGRGEAFF.

This clone has more than one count but fewer than ten. The chain links TRBV7-8 to TRBJ1-1, with D possibly matching TRBD1 (5 bases). This CDR3 is built from 16 residues. Germline CDR1 and CDR2: SGHVS and FQNEAQ. V was cut by 1 base and J by 4 bases, with 16 bases left in between. The CDR3 DNA is TGTGCCAGCAGCTTAGGCCAGGGTTGGGGCTTCACTGAAGCTTTCTTT. It encodes CASSLGQGWGFTEAFF. The full variable domain, its missing parts supplied by reference TRBV7-8 and TRBJ1-1, is GAGVSQSPRYKVAKRGQDVALRCDPISGHVSLFWYQQALGQGPEFLTYFQNEAQLDKSGLPSDRFFAERPEGSVSTLKIQRTQQEDSAVYLCASSLGQGWGFTEAFFGQGTRLTVV.

This clone was recorded only once. This chain connects TRBV28 to TRBJ2-1, with 8 bases aligning to TRBD1. From germline, CDR1 is MDHEN and CDR2 SYDVKM. Trimming removed 2 bases from V and 8 bases from J; junction bases left unmatched: 11. CDR3 size: 16 residues. Here the CDR3 DNA reads TGTGCCAGCAGTTTACGTCAGGGGGCCGTCGCGGATGAGCAGTTCTTC. Its translation is CASSLRQGAVADEQFF.

The CDR3 region is CASSNPGLAGLGETQYF. CDR3 nucleotides: TGTGCCAGCAGCAACCCTGGACTAGCGGGGTTAGGGGAGACCCAGTACTTC. The chain carries TRBV7-9 and TRBJ2-5; 12 nucleotides line up with TRBD2. The ends lost 5 bases at V and 5 bases at J; junction bases unmatched: 12. CDR1 and CDR2 from the germline V gene are SEHNR and FQNEAQ (reference sequence). The CDR3 has 17 amino acids.

The J gene is TRBJ2-1, the V gene TRBV5-1; weak D call: TRBD2 (5 bases). V dropped 4 bases and J dropped 8 bases, with 19 bases sitting between them. The germline gives CDR1 SGHRS, CDR2 YFSETQ. This CDR3 contains 15 residues. CDR3 DNA: TGCGCCAGCAGCCCGCGCGGAGGTGGGGTGGATGAGCAGTTCTTC. Residues: CASSPRGGGVDEQFF.

This clone was seen only a few times. J is TRBJ2-1 and V is TRBV5-6, with TRBD2 matching 8 bases. V lost 2 bases to trimming and J lost 6 bases; unmatched junction nucleotides: 1. CDR1 is SGHDT, CDR2 YYEEEE, per germline. The CDR3 totals 13 residues. The chain's CDR3 is CASSFGTSNEQFF. The CDR3 coding sequence is TGTGCCAGCAGCTTCGGGACTAGCAATGAGCAGTTCTTC.

The CDR3 here is CASSGMESTDTQYF. In nucleotides, the CDR3 is TGTGCCAGCAGCGGCATGGAAAGCACAGATACGCAGTATTTT. V gene TRBV2 combines with J gene TRBJ2-3; no clear D gene. The germline CDR1 and CDR2 sequences are SNHLY and FYNNEI. The ends were cut back, 6 bases at V and 0 bases at J, with 10 bases in the middle. The CDR3 loop spans 14 amino acids.

This chain uses TRBV9 with TRBJ2-3; possibly TRBD2 for D (6 bases). The CDR3 totals 15 residues. Deletions cut 0 bases from V and 3 bases from J, with 11 bases between. Germline CDR1 SGDLS, CDR2 YYNGEE. Here the CDR3 DNA reads TGTGCCAGCAGCGTAGAGGGGCGGGGAACAGATACGCAGTATTTT. Its protein product is CASSVEGRGTDTQYF.

This clone was recorded only once. The chain joins TRBV11-2 to TRBJ1-4; tentative D call: TRBD1 (5 bases). This CDR3 is 14 amino acids long. Between the trimmed V and J ends, which lost 4 bases and 8 bases, there was a span of 14 bases. Per the germline V gene, CDR1 is SGHAT and CDR2 is FQNNGV. The CDR3 here is CASSWTRGGEKLFF. CDR3 bases: TGTGCCAGCAGCTGGACAAGGGGAGGCGAAAAACTGTTTTTT.

The J gene is TRBJ1-4, the V gene TRBV7-9; the D is unclear. The V gene lost 4 bases and the J gene lost 8 bases, with 8 bases spanning the gap. This CDR3 has 12 amino acids. Germline CDR1 and CDR2: SEHNR and FQNEAQ (reference sequence). The CDR3 region has the DNA TGTGCCAGCAGCTCCCCCGAGGAAAAACTGTTTTTT. It codes for CASSSPEEKLFF. Full variable domain (missing parts from reference TRBV7-9 and TRBJ1-4): DTGVSQNPRHKITKRGQNVTFRCDPISEHNRLYWYRQTLGQGPEFLTYFQNEAQLEKSRLLSDRFSAERPKGSFSTLEIQRTEQGDSAMYLCASSSPEEKLFFGSGTQLSVL.

The V gene is TRBV4-1, the J gene TRBJ2-2, with 9 bases lining up with TRBD2. The trim removed 0 bases at V and 6 bases at J, leaving 8 bases unmatched. The length of the CDR3 is 17 residues. Per germline, CDR1 MGHRA and CDR2 YSYEKL. The CDR3 nucleotides are TGCGCCAGCAGCCAAGAGGGGACTAGCTACGGGGCCGGGGAGCTGTTTTTT. Protein product: CASSQEGTSYGAGELFF.

The gene calls are TRBV19 and TRBJ1-2, with a tentative D call TRBD1 (5 bases). The CDR3 contains 15 residues. The germline V and J ends were trimmed by 1 base and 6 bases, with 15 bases remaining between them. In germline, CDR1 is LNHDA, CDR2 SQIVND (reference sequence). This chain's CDR3 is CASSIARRQSDGYTF. The CDR3 region has the DNA TGTGCCAGTAGTATAGCCAGGAGACAGTCGGATGGCTACACCTTC.